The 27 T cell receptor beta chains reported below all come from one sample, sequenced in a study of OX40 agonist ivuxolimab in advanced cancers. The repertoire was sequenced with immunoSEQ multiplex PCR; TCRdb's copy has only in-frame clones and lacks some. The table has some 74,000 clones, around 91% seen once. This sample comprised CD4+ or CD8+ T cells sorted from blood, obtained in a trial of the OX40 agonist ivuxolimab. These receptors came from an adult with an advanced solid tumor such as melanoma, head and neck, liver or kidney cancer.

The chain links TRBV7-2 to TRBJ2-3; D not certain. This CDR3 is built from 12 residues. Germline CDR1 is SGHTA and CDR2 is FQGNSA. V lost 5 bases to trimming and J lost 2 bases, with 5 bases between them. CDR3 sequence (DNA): TGTGCCAGCAGCCAGTTCACAGATACGCAGTATTTT. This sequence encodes CASSQFTDTQYF.

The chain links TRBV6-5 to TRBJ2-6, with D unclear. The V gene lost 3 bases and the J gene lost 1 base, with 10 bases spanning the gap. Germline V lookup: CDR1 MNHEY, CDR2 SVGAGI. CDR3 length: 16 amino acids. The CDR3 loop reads CASSYSLRSGANVLTF. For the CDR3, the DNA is TGTGCCAGCAGTTATAGCCTCCGATCTGGGGCCAACGTCCTGACTTTC.

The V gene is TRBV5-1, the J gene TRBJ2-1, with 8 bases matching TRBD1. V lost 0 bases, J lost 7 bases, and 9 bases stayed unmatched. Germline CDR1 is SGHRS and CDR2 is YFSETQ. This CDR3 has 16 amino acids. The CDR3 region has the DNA TGCGCCAGCAGCTTGGCAGACAGGGGCCTAGAGAATGAGCAGTTCTTC. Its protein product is CASSLADRGLENEQFF.

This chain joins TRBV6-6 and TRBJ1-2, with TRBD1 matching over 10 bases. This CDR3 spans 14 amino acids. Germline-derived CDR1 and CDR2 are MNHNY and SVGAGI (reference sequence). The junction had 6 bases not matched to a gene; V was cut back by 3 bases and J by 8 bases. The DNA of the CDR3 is TGTGCCAGCAGTTATCCTGGGACAGGGGACGGCTACACCTTC. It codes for CASSYPGTGDGYTF.

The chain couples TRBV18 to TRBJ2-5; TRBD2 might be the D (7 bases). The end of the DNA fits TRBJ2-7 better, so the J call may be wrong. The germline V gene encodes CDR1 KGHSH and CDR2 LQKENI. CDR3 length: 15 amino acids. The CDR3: CASSPVGGDSYEQYF. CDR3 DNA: TGTGCCAGCTCACCAGTAGGGGGGGATTCCTACGAGCAGTACTTC.

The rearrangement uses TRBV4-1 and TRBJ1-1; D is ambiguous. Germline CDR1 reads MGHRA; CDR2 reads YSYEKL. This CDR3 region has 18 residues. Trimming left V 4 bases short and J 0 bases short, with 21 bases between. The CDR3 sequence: CASSRLAPLSGMNTEAFF. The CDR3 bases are TGCGCCAGCAGCCGTCTGGCCCCGTTGTCCGGGATGAACACTGAAGCTTTCTTT.

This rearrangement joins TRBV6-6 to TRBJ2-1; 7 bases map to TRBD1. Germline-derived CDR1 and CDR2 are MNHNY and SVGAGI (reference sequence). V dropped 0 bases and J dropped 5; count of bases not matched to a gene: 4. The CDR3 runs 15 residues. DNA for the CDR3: TGTGCCAGCAGTTACTCGAACAGGGGAGACAATGAGCAGTTCTTC. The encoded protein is CASSYSNRGDNEQFF.

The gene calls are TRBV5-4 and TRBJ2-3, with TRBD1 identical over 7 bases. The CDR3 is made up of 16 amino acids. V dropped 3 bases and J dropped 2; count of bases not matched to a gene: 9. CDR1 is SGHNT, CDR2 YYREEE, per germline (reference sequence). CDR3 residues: CASSWKGAAPTDTQYF. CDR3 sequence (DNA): TGTGCCAGCAGCTGGAAGGGGGCGGCCCCCACAGATACGCAGTATTTT.

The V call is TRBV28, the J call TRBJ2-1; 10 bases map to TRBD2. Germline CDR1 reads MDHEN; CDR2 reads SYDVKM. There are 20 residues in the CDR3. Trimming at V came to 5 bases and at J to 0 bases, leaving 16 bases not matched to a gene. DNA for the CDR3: TGTGCCAGCAGTCCTACCCCCGGGACTAGCGCTCCCAGCTCCTACAATGAGCAGTTCTTC. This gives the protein CASSPTPGTSAPSSYNEQFF.

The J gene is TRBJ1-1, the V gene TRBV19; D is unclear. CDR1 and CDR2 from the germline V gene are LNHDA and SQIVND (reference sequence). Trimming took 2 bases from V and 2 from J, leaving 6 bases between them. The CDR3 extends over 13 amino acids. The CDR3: CASSIRVNTEAFF. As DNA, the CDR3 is TGTGCCAGTAGTATAAGGGTAAACACTGAAGCTTTCTTT. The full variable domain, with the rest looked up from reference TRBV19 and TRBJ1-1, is DGGITQSPKYLFRKEGQNVTLSCEQNLNHDAMYWYRQDPGQGLRLIYYSQIVNDFQKGDIAEGYSVSREKKESFPLTVTSAQKNPTAFYLCASSIRVNTEAFFGQGTRLTVV.

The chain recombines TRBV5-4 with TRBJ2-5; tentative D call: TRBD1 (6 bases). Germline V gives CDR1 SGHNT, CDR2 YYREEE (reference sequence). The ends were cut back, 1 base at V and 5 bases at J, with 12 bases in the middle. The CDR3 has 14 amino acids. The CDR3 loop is CASSLRGNRETQYF. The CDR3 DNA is TGTGCCAGCAGCTTGAGGGGGAATCGGGAGACCCAGTACTTC.

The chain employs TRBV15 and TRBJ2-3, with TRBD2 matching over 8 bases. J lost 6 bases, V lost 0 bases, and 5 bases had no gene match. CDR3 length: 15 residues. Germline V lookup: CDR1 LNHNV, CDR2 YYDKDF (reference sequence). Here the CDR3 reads CATSRERGVRDTQYF. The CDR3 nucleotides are TGTGCCACCAGCAGAGAGCGGGGGGTGAGGGATACGCAGTATTTT.

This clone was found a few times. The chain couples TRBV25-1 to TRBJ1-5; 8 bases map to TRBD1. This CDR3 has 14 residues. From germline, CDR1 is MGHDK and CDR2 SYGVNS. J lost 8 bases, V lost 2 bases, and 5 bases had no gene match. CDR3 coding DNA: TGTGCCAGCAGTGAAGGACAGGGCCACGAGCCCCAGCATTTT. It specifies CASSEGQGHEPQHF. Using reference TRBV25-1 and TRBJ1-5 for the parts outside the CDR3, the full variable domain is EADIYQTPRYLVIGTGKKITLECSQTMGHDKMYWYQQDPGMELHLIHYSYGVNSTEKGDLSSESTVSRIRTEHFPLTLESARPSHTSQYLCASSEGQGHEPQHFGDGTRLSIL.

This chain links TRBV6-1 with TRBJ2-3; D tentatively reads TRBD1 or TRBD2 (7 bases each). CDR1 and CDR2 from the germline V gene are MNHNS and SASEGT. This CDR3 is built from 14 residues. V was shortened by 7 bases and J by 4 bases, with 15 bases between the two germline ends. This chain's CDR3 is CASNQGGIADTQYF. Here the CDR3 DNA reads TGTGCCAGCAATCAGGGGGGGATTGCAGATACGCAGTATTTT.

The CDR3 DNA follows: TGTGCCAGCAGCAAGGACGGCTACGAGCAGTACGTC. It specifies CASSKDGYEQYV. The J gene is TRBJ2-7, the V gene TRBV5-4; D gene unclear. Germline CDR1 reads SGHNT; CDR2 reads YYREEE (reference sequence). Trimming stripped 4 bases from V and 3 bases from J, with 8 bases between. The CDR3 is 12 amino acids.

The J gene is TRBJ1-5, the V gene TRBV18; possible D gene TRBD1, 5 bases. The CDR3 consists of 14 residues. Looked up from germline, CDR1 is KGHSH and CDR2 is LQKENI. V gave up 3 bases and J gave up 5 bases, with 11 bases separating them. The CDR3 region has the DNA TGTGCCAGCTCACCCCTAGAAGGGGATCAGCCCCAGCATTTT. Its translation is CASSPLEGDQPQHF.

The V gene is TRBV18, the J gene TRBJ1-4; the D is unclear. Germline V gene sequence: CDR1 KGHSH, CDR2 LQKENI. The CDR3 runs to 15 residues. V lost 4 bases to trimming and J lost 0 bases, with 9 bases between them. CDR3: CASSLYTTTNEKLFF. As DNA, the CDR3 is TGTGCCAGCTCACTCTACACCACAACTAATGAAAAACTGTTTTTT.

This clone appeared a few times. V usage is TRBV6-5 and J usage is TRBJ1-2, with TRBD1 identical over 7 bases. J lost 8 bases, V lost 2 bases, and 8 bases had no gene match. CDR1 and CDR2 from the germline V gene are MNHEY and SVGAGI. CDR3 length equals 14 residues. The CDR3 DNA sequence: TGTGCCAGCAGTTACATGGCAGGGGGTAGGGGCTACACCTTC. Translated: CASSYMAGGRGYTF.

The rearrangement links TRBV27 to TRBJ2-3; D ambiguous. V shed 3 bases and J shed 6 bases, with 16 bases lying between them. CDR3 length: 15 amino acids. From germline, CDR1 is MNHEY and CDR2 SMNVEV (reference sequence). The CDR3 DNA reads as TGTGCCAGCAGTTTGGCCAGCTCGGGTCGGGATACGCAGTATTTT. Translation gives CASSLASSGRDTQYF.

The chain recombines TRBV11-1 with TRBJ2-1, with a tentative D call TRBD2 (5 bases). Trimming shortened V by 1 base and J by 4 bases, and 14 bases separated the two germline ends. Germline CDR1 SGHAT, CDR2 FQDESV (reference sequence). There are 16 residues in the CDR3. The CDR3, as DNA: TGTGCCAGCAGCTTAGATGGGAGTGTACGATACAATGAGCAGTTCTTC. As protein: CASSLDGSVRYNEQFF.

The CDR3 bases are TGTGCCAGCAGCGCGACAGGGGGCGGTTCACCCCTCCACTTT. Translated: CASSATGGGSPLHF. V is TRBV9 and J is TRBJ1-6; TRBD1 matches 10 bases. V was clipped by 3 bases and J by 9 bases; unmatched bases: 3. Per germline, CDR1 SGDLS and CDR2 YYNGEE. This CDR3 is built from 14 residues.

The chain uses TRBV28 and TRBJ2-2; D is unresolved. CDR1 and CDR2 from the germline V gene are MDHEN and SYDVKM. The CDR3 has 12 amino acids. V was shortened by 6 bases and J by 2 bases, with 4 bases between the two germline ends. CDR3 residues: CASRLNTGELFF. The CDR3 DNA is TGTGCCAGCAGACTTAACACCGGGGAGCTGTTTTTT.

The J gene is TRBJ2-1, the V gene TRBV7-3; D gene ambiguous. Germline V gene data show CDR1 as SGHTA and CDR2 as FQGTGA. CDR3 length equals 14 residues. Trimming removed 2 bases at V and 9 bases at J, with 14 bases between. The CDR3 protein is CASSLVSSGVEQFF. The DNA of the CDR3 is TGTGCCAGCAGCTTAGTCAGTTCAGGTGTTGAGCAGTTCTTC. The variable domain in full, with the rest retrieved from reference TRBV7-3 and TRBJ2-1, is GAGVSQTPSNKVTEKGKYVELRCDPISGHTALYWYRQSLGQGPEFLIYFQGTGAADDSGLPNDRFFAVRPEGSVSTLKIQRTERGDSAVYLCASSLVSSGVEQFFGPGTRLTVL.

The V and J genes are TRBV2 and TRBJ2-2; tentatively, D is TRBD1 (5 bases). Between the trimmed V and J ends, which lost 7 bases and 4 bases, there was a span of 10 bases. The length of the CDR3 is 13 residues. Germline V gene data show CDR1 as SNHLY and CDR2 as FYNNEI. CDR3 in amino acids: CASTKGVTGELFF. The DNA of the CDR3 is TGTGCCAGCACTAAAGGGGTCACCGGGGAGCTGTTTTTT.

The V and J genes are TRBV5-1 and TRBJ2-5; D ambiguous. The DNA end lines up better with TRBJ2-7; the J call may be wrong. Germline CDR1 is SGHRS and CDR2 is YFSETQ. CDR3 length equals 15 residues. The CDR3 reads CASSLVPGASYEQYF. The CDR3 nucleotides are TGCGCCAGCAGCTTGGTCCCAGGCGCCTCCTACGAGCAGTACTTC.

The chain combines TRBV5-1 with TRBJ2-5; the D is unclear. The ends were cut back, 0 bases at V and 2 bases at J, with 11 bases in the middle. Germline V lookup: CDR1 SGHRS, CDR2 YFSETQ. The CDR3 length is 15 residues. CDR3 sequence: CASSLVPSGQETQYF. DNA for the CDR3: TGCGCCAGCAGCTTGGTCCCTAGTGGGCAAGAGACCCAGTACTTC.

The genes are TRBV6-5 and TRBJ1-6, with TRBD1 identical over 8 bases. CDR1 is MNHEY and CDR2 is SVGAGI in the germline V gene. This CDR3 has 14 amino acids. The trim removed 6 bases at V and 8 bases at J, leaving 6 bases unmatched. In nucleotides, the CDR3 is TGTGCCAGCAGCTGGGACAGGCGGGATTCACCCCTCCACTTT. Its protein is CASSWDRRDSPLHF.